This T cell receptor (delta chain) emerged from a study of γδ T cells in repeated Plasmodium falciparum infection. The study, taken as a whole, reports: One small rural Malian village, predominantly a single ethnic group, supplied the cohort.

TCRdb called clones from the multiplex PCR reads again using CATT. Found here are roughly 50,000 delta-chain clones, over 1.5% of them singletons; the top ten hold over 7.5%. This clone was detected only a few times. Its specificity is not known. Translating this DNA gives a protein that differs at residue 11 from the TCRdb one, which belongs to a much larger clone; a read error is likely, and the protein shown is this translation. The sequenced material came from gamma-delta T cells from blood. The clonotype was recovered from a pool of human donors (malaria-infected and uninfected, not separated).

The CDR3 protein is CALSSPAGGLRGGTDKLIF. Here the CDR3 DNA reads TGTGCCTTATCGAGCCCTGCAGGAGGACTGAGGGGGGGGACCGATAAACTCATCTTT. The V and J genes are TRDV3 and TRDJ1; the D gene is possibly TRDD3 (5 bases). TCRdb gives no J gene; it was assigned here by matching the DNA to germline. Germline loops: CDR1 TVYSNPD, CDR2 GDNSRS (reference sequence). V gave up 3 bases and J gave up 2 bases, with 31 bases separating them. This CDR3 region has 19 residues.